This entry is about one T cell receptor beta chain. The data originate from a study of blood T cell repertoires in COVID-19. The authors' processing: By means of reference gene primer amplification, nucleated cell counts were estimated. Sequencing used immunoSEQ multiplex PCR; TCRdb keeps in-frame clones, though not all of them. D and trimming were read from the DNA, whereas the V and J calls and clone size are those reported in that table. Altogether fewer than 150,000 clones are present, roughly nine tenths being singletons, with the ten largest covering about 8%. V was trimmed by 4 bases and J by 2 bases, leaving 10 bases between them. This CDR3 is built from 14 residues. Germline CDR1 reads LGHDT; CDR2 reads YNNKEL (reference sequence).

The sequenced sample consisted of peripheral blood. The receptor's source is a human donor in a cohort sampled during active COVID-19. The chain is built from TRBV3-1 (or the pseudogene TRBV3-2) and TRBJ2-3; the D is unclear. The CDR3 loop reads CASSLLSATDTQYF. As DNA, the CDR3 is TGTGCCAGCAGCCTTTTGAGTGCCACAGATACGCAGTATTTT.